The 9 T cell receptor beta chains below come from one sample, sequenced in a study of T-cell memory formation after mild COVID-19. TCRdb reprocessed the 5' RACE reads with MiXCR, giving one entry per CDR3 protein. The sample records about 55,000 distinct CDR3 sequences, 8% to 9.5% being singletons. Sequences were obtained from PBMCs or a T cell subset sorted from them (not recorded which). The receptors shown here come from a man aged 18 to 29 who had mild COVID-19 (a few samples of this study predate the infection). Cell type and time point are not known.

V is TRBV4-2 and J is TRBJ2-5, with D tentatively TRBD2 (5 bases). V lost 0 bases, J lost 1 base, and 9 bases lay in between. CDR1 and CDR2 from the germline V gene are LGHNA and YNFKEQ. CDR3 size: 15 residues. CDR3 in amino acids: CASSQDIGLQETQYF. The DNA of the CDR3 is TGTGCCAGCAGCCAAGATATCGGACTCCAAGAGACCCAGTACTTC.

CDR3 region: CASSAGQGNNQPQHF. The CDR3 DNA reads as TGTGCCAGCTCCGCGGGGCAGGGGAACAATCAGCCCCAGCATTTT. This chain uses TRBV2 with TRBJ1-5; TRBD1 might be the D (6 bases). V was trimmed by 8 bases and J by 3 bases, leaving 17 bases between them. Germline V gene lookup returns CDR1 SNHLY and CDR2 FYNNEI. The CDR3 is made up of 15 amino acids.

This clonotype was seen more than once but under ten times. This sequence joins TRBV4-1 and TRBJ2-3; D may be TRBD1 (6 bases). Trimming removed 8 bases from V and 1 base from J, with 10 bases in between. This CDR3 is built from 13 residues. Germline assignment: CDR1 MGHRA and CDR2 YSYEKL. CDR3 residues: CASLQGGTDTQYF. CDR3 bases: TGCGCCAGCCTACAGGGCGGCACAGATACGCAGTATTTT.

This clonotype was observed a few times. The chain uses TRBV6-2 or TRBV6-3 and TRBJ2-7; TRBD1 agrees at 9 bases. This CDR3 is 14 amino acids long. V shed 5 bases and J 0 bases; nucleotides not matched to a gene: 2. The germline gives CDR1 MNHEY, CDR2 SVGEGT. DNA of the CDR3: TGTGCCAGCAGTCCGGACAGGGGCTCCTACGAGCAGTACGTC. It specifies CASSPDRGSYEQYV.

The CDR3 DNA reads as TGTGCCAGCAGTGAGTTCCAGGGACTCTACACCTTC. This translates into CASSEFQGLYTF. The gene calls are TRBV25-1 and TRBJ1-2, with a tentative D call TRBD1 (5 bases). Germline V gives CDR1 MGHDK, CDR2 SYGVNS. V lost 3 bases to trimming and J lost 10 bases, with 12 bases between them. The CDR3 totals 12 residues.

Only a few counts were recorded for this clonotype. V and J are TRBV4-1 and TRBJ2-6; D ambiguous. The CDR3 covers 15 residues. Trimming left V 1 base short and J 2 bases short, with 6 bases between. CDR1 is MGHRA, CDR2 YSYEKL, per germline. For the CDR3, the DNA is TGCGCCAGCAGCCAAGGCGCGGCTGGGGCCAACGTCCTGACTTTC. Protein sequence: CASSQGAAGANVLTF.

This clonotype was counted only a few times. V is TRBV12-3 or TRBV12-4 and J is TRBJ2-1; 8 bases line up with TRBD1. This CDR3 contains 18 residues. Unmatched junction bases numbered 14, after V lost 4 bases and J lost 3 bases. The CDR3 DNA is TGTGCCAGCAGTTCAATCCCCGGACAGGGAGAAGACTACAATGAGCAGTTCTTC. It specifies CASSSIPGQGEDYNEQFF.

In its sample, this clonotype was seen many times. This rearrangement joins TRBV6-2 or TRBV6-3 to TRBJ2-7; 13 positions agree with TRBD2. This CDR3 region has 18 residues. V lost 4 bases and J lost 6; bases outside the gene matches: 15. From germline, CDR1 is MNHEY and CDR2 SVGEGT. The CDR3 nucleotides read TGTGCCAGCAGTTCCTGGACTAGCGGGGGCCGAAGAGCAGGCGAGCAGTACTTC. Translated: CASSSWTSGGRRAGEQYF.

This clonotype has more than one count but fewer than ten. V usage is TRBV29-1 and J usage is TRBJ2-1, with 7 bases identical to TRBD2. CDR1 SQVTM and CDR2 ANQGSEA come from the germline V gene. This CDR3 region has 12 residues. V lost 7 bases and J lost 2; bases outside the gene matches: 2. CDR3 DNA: TGCAGCGCTGGACTAGCCTACAATGAGCAGTTCTTC. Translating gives CSAGLAYNEQFF.